This note documents a single T cell receptor (delta chain) sequence. This likely reflects a read error, since a far larger clone is one base away. TCRdb reran clone calling via CATT on the reads. The table has about 3,800 delta-chain clones, roughly 4.5% seen once; the top ten hold around 5.7%. The entry originates in a study of gamma-delta chains in newborns, infants, children. Study summary: Microbial exposure reportedly drives polyclonal innate γδ T cell expansion after birth.

The origin of this receptor is a child who was a newborn, infant or young child, either healthy, febrile or measles-vaccinated (not recorded which). The sequenced material came from blood.

The CDR3 bases are TGTGCCAGTGACACTCTCTGGGACACCGATAAACTCATCTTT. It specifies CASDTLWDTDKLIF. This chain uses TRDV2 with TRDJ1; D perhaps matches TRDD3 (5 bases). This CDR3 is 14 amino acids long. Germline V lookup: CDR1 GEAIGNYY, CDR2 EKD.